This T cell receptor (beta chain) was sequenced in a study of T cell repertoires in cytomegalovirus infection. Looking at the study overall: Both a matching HLA type and CMV infection were indicated by public TCR beta signatures.

This clonotype came up many times. Antigen specificity is unknown. Study conclusions and caveats: The response measured ex vivo was dominated by TCR beta clonotypes (HLA-C-restricted and CMV-specific). Adding up the frequency of public TCR beta families identified people who carried CMV plus the relevant HLA.

V shed 7 bases, J shed 1 base, and the junction held 5 bases outside the gene matches. The CDR3 totals 15 residues. Germline CDR1 SNHLY, CDR2 FYNNEI. TCRdb reprocessed the reads with MiXCR, giving one entry per CDR3 protein. In the table there are hundreds of thousands of distinct CDR3 sequences, less than 25% of which are singletons. V is TRBV2 and J is TRBJ2-1, with TRBD2 identical over 9 bases. This clonotype originated in a human donor in good health (CMV status not recorded). Some clones in this sample may be carry-over from other donors' samples. Sequencing was done on a sample of CD8+ T cells from PBMCs. The CDR3 region has the DNA TGTGCCAGCAAGGGAGCGGGGGGTTCCTACAATGAGCAGTTCTTC. Translated: CASKGAGGSYNEQFF.